Sequencing of this T cell receptor beta chain was carried out in a study of T cell responses to AZD1222 COVID-19 vaccine. Germline assignment: CDR1 SGHAT and CDR2 FQNNGV. CDR3 length: 17 amino acids. Trimming pared 5 bases from V and 9 bases from J, leaving 26 bases between. Some clones are missing from TCRdb's copy, which holds only in-frame ones; the method was immunoSEQ multiplex PCR. Of 95,000 to 150,000 clones listed, roughly 87% were seen once; the top ten hold roughly 1.1%. Points on this clone: Antigen unknown.

Study-level results: Only six or seven AZD1222 recipients tested seropositive at baseline. Females made up more of the donors, who were largely white British, and clonal diversity may have come out too low.

This material consisted of peripheral blood, taken on day 0 of AZD1222 vaccination. The chain uses TRBV11-2 and TRBJ1-3; D not resolved. This TCR was sampled from an adult in good health. CDR3 coding DNA: TGTGCCAGCAGCCAATTGGCCGGGATATCATTCAGTAGCACCATATATTTT. Protein product: CASSQLAGISFSSTIYF.